The 4 T cell receptor beta chains given below trace back to one sample, sequenced in a study of CD8 T cells in Susac syndrome (dated 2019 in TCRdb). The method was the immunoSEQ multiplex PCR assay. RNA was extracted using the RNeasy kit, and roughly 0.45 to 1 ug of the RNA was reverse transcribed with random hexamers. TCRdb trimmed public reads at Q25 via fastp, called clones via MiXCR and kept in-frame beta chains. Every entry covers one CDR3 protein and lists the most common genes and DNA from its rows. The sample includes about 100,000 distinct CDR3 sequences, with about 96% observed a single time. The top ten clones comprise 0.3% to 0.35% of the sample. Sequencing was carried out using CD8+ T cells from PBMCs. The receptor set was obtained from a human donor with Susac syndrome.

The chain is built from TRBV4-1 and TRBJ2-5; TRBD1 might be the D (5 bases). This CDR3 contains 15 residues. Trimming removed 0 bases from V and 2 bases from J, with 10 bases in between. The germline V gene has CDR1 MGHRA and CDR2 YSYEKL. The CDR3 spells CASSQDIRQQETQYF. The CDR3 DNA follows: TGCGCCAGCAGCCAAGATATAAGACAGCAAGAGACCCAGTACTTC.

J is TRBJ1-2 and V is TRBV12-3 or TRBV12-4; D remains unclear. Trimming removed 5 bases from V and 4 bases from J, with 11 bases in between. CDR3 length: 13 residues. CDR3 loop: CASSQWGGYGYTF. CDR3 nucleotide sequence: TGTGCCAGCAGTCAATGGGGTGGCTATGGCTACACCTTC.

This sequence joins TRBV4-1 and TRBJ2-7; possibly TRBD1 or TRBD2 for D (6 bases each). In germline, CDR1 is MGHRA, CDR2 YSYEKL. The length of the CDR3 is 14 residues. V was trimmed by 0 bases and J by 4 bases, leaving 10 bases between them. The CDR3, as DNA: TGCGCCAGCAGCCAAGATGAGGGGGGTTACGAGCAGTACTTC. This gives the protein CASSQDEGGYEQYF.

This chain uses TRBV7-2 with TRBJ2-5, with D possibly matching TRBD2 (6 bases). Trimming cost V 5 bases and J 5 bases, with 15 bases left between them. Germline V gene lookup returns CDR1 SGHTA and CDR2 FQGNSA. The CDR3 runs 14 residues. CDR3 amino acids: CASSLAGPEETQYF. The CDR3 DNA reads as TGTGCCAGCAGCCTGGCGGGGCCCGAGGAGACCCAGTACTTC.